These 30 T cell receptor beta chains were all obtained from the same sample, sequenced in a study of shared clonotypes between healthy human individuals. Sequencing used immunoSEQ multiplex PCR; TCRdb keeps in-frame clones, though not all of them. The data show some 240,000 clones, 65% to 70% seen once. Sequenced material: memory CD4+ T cells sorted from blood. Specified subset: CD45RA-negative fraction. The receptors originated from a man aged 25 to 45 in good health.

This clone was seen a few times. This chain links TRBV11-2 with TRBJ1-2, with D maybe TRBD1 (5 bases). The germline CDR1 and CDR2 sequences are SGHAT and FQNNGV. The CDR3 sequence is 16 residues long. The V gene lost 4 bases and the J gene lost 3 bases, with 18 bases spanning the gap. The CDR3 nucleotides are TGTGCCAGCAGCTCAAGCTCCCTCCAGGGCTACTATGGCTACACCTTC. Its protein is CASSSSSLQGYYGYTF.

The CDR3, as DNA: TGTGCCAGCATGTGGGTGGACAATCAGCCCCAGCATTTT. The encoded protein is CASMWVDNQPQHF. The V call is TRBV28, the J call TRBJ1-5; no firm D call. The CDR3 is 13 residues long. Trimming took 7 bases from V and 3 from J, leaving 10 bases between them. Looked up from germline, CDR1 is MDHEN and CDR2 is SYDVKM.

This sequence joins TRBV9 and TRBJ2-1; TRBD1 matches 7 bases. Per germline, CDR1 SGDLS and CDR2 YYNGEE. V gave up 3 bases and J gave up 4 bases; unmatched junction bases: 7. The CDR3 runs to 15 residues. CDR3 region: CASSASGQPYNEQFF. DNA for the CDR3: TGTGCCAGCAGCGCCTCGGGACAGCCGTACAATGAGCAGTTCTTC.

The rearrangement links TRBV9 to TRBJ2-1; no clear D gene. The V end lost 4 bases, the J end lost 2 bases, and 13 bases lay between the germline ends. CDR1 and CDR2 from the germline V gene are SGDLS and YYNGEE. The CDR3 consists of 15 residues. This chain's CDR3 is CASSPLPATYNEQFF. Here the CDR3 DNA reads TGTGCCAGCAGCCCCCTCCCGGCGACCTACAATGAGCAGTTCTTC.

This clone was detected only a few times. This sequence joins TRBV9 and TRBJ2-3, with D uncertain. CDR3 length: 15 residues. With 0 bases removed from V and 2 bases from J, the gap between germline ends came to 10 bases. Germline V gene lookup returns CDR1 SGDLS and CDR2 YYNGEE. CDR3 protein: CASSVGVLPTDTQYF. CDR3 nucleotides: TGTGCCAGCAGCGTAGGGGTGTTACCCACAGATACGCAGTATTTT. The complete variable domain, with remaining parts taken from reference TRBV9 and TRBJ2-3, reads DSGVTQTPKHLITATGQRVTLRCSPRSGDLSVYWYQQSLDQGLQFLIQYYNGEERAKGNILERFSAQQFPDLHSELNLSSLELGDSALYFCASSVGVLPTDTQYFGPGTRLTVL.

V is TRBV27 and J is TRBJ1-5; D unclear. The CDR3 has 14 residues. Germline CDR1 is MNHEY and CDR2 is SMNVEV (reference sequence). Trimming took 8 bases from V and 4 from J, leaving 15 bases between them. In DNA form, the CDR3 reads TGTGCCAGCCCAACCGGACTTTCTAATCAGCCCCAGCATTTT. Translating gives CASPTGLSNQPQHF.

This chain uses TRBV6-1 with TRBJ2-7; 9 bases are a match to TRBD1. Germline CDR1 is MNHNS and CDR2 is SASEGT. Trimming at V came to 2 bases and at J to 5 bases, leaving 10 bases not matched to a gene. The CDR3 contains 16 residues. The CDR3 nucleotides are TGTGCCAGCAGTGAATCCATCGGGACAGGGCTGAACGAGCAGTACTTC. Amino acid sequence: CASSESIGTGLNEQYF.

This clone occurred many times. Written as DNA, the CDR3 is TGTGCCTGGATGGGCGGATCCTACGAGCAGTACTTC. It codes for CAWMGGSYEQYF. V is TRBV30 and J is TRBJ2-7; D gene ambiguous. Trimming shortened V by 4 bases and J by 1 base, and 8 bases separated the two germline ends. Germline loops: CDR1 GTSNPN, CDR2 SVGIG (reference sequence). The CDR3 has 12 amino acids.

This rearrangement joins TRBV11-2 to TRBJ2-3, with a weak D call TRBD1 (5 bases). Trimming pared 1 base from V and 5 bases from J, leaving 13 bases between. The CDR3 is 15 residues long. Germline V lookup: CDR1 SGHAT, CDR2 FQNNGV. DNA of the CDR3: TGTGCCAGCAGCTTAGGGGGCAGGTGGATAGATACGCAGTATTTT. This sequence encodes CASSLGGRWIDTQYF.

At least ten counts were recorded for this clone. This CDR3 is CASSLRAGVETQYF. CDR3 bases: TGTGCCAGCAGCTTAAGGGCAGGGGTAGAGACCCAGTACTTC. This chain links TRBV7-3 with TRBJ2-5; D might be TRBD1 (6 bases). Germline V gene lookup returns CDR1 SGHTA and CDR2 FQGTGA. The ends were cut back, 1 base at V and 4 bases at J, with 10 bases in the middle. This CDR3 is built from 14 residues.

The CDR3 DNA reads TGTGCCAGCTCCCCAAGCGGTTCGTACCAAGAGACCCAGTACTTC. It codes for CASSPSGSYQETQYF. The chain links TRBV5-6 to TRBJ2-5, with D possibly being TRBD2 (5 bases). The V end lost 7 bases, the J end lost 0 bases, and 16 bases lay between the germline ends. CDR1 SGHDT and CDR2 YYEEEE come from the germline V gene. CDR3 length: 15 residues.

V and J are TRBV30 and TRBJ2-7; the D gene is possibly TRBD1 (6 bases). V was trimmed by 0 bases and J by 0 bases, leaving 9 bases between them. Germline V gives CDR1 GTSNPN, CDR2 SVGIG (reference sequence). The CDR3 length is 14 residues. As DNA, the CDR3 is TGTGCCTGGAGTGTAAGGGACAACTCCTACGAGCAGTACTTC. Protein product: CAWSVRDNSYEQYF.

The gene calls are TRBV7-2 and TRBJ2-3; D may be TRBD2 (6 bases). This CDR3 is built from 14 residues. Trimming shortened V by 5 bases and J by 4 bases, and 13 bases separated the two germline ends. Germline V CDR1 and CDR2: SGHTA, FQGNSA. CDR3 loop: CASSPTAGSDTQYF. CDR3 nucleotide sequence: TGTGCCAGCAGCCCAACGGCGGGATCAGATACGCAGTATTTT.

The genes are TRBV10-3 and TRBJ2-1; 10 bases fit TRBD2. After removal of 8 bases from V and 5 bases from J, the junction contained 12 bases not matched to a gene. The CDR3 contains 16 residues. The germline CDR1 and CDR2 sequences are ENHRY and SYGVKD. CDR3 coding DNA: TGTGCCATCCGGGGCACTAGCGGGACGGGCCACAATGAGCAGTTCTTC. It encodes CAIRGTSGTGHNEQFF.

This clone was counted once. The chain couples TRBV7-9 to TRBJ2-1, with D possibly TRBD1 on 6 matching bases. The germline V gene has CDR1 SEHNR and CDR2 FQNEAQ (reference sequence). V dropped 4 bases and J dropped 8 bases, with 24 bases sitting between them. The CDR3 has 17 amino acids. CDR3 sequence (DNA): TGTGCCAGCAGCTCAAGCGTGAACAGGGTCCAAGTATATGAGCAGTTCTTC. This sequence encodes CASSSSVNRVQVYEQFF.

This clone turned up a few times. V usage is TRBV7-2 and J usage is TRBJ2-5; 9 bases map to TRBD1. The CDR3 consists of 16 residues. Per the germline V gene, CDR1 is SGHTA and CDR2 is FQGNSA. The ends lost 0 bases at V and 5 bases at J; junction bases unmatched: 7. CDR3 region: CASSLAGTGSFETQYF. CDR3 sequence (DNA): TGTGCCAGCAGCTTAGCCGGGACAGGGTCGTTTGAGACCCAGTACTTC. Based on the CDR3 plus reference TRBV7-2 and TRBJ2-5, the full variable domain is GAGVSQSPSNKVTEKGKDVELRCDPISGHTALYWYRQSLGQGLEFLIYFQGNSAPDKSGLPSDRFSAERTGGSVSTLTIQRTQQEDSAVYLCASSLAGTGSFETQYFGPGTRLLVL.

The chain uses TRBV11-2 and TRBJ2-5; D is ambiguous. The CDR3 runs to 11 residues. Trimming removed 1 base at V and 8 bases at J, with 5 bases between. Looked up from germline, CDR1 is SGHAT and CDR2 is FQNNGV. The CDR3 DNA follows: TGTGCCAGCAGCTTAGGACCTACCCAGTACTTC. Its protein is CASSLGPTQYF.

There are a few counts of this clone. Additional DNA sequences in this sample encode the identical CDR3. The chain has TRBV5-1 and TRBJ2-3; D is possibly TRBD1 (6 bases). V lost 8 bases and J lost 0, with 13 bases in between. CDR1 and CDR2 (germline): SGHRS, YFSETQ. The CDR3 length is 14 residues. The CDR3 spells CASLRGGSTDTQYF. CDR3 nucleotide sequence: TGCGCCAGTCTCAGGGGTGGAAGCACAGATACGCAGTATTTT.

The chain combines TRBV13 with TRBJ2-7; no firm D call. With 2 bases removed from V and 3 bases from J, the gap between germline ends came to 8 bases. This CDR3 has 13 amino acids. CDR1 is PRHDT and CDR2 is FYEKMQ in the germline V gene (reference sequence). In nucleotides, the CDR3 is TGTGCCAGCAGCTTACTTCCACACTACGAGCAGTACTTC. Its protein product is CASSLLPHYEQYF.

The chain couples TRBV5-4 to TRBJ2-1, with 9 bases aligning to TRBD2. The CDR3 loop spans 17 amino acids. Germline V gives CDR1 SGHNT, CDR2 YYREEE (reference sequence). V was clipped by 0 bases and J by 5 bases; unmatched bases: 9. The CDR3 loop reads CASSLVAGGPSHNEQFF. In DNA, the CDR3 is TGTGCCAGCAGCTTGGTCGCGGGAGGGCCCAGTCACAATGAGCAGTTCTTC. Filled out from reference TRBV5-4 and TRBJ2-1, the complete variable domain reads ETGVTQSPTHLIKTRGQQVTLRCSSQSGHNTVSWYQQALGQGPQFIFQYYREEENGRGNFPPRFSGLQFPNYSSELNVNALELDDSALYLCASSLVAGGPSHNEQFFGPGTRLTVL.

This rearrangement joins TRBV18 to TRBJ2-2, with TRBD1 as a possible D gene (5 bases). The germline CDR1 and CDR2 sequences are KGHSH and LQKENI. The CDR3 sequence is 16 residues long. V dropped 6 bases and J dropped 7 bases, with 21 bases sitting between them. In nucleotides, the CDR3 is TGTGCCAGCTCCCAGAGCCCTGGACAATTGGGCGGGGAGCTGTTTTTT. It specifies CASSQSPGQLGGELFF. The complete variable domain, with remaining parts taken from reference TRBV18 and TRBJ2-2, reads NAGVMQNPRHLVRRRGQEARLRCSPMKGHSHVYWYRQLPEEGLKFMVYLQKENIIDESGMPKERFSAEFPKEGPSILRIQQVVRGDSAAYFCASSQSPGQLGGELFFGEGSRLTVL.

V is TRBV27 and J is TRBJ1-1, with 7 bases aligning to TRBD1. The CDR3 runs to 13 residues. After removal of 2 bases from V and 6 bases from J, the junction contained 3 bases not matched to a gene. CDR1 MNHEY and CDR2 SMNVEV come from the germline V gene (reference sequence). CDR3 DNA sequence: TGTGCCAGCAGTTTAAGGGGGCAATCTGAAGCTTTCTTT. It is translated as CASSLRGQSEAFF.

The rearrangement links TRBV6-6 to TRBJ2-3, with 10 bases identical to TRBD2. V lost 2 bases and J lost 1; bases outside the gene matches: 3. Germline CDR1 and CDR2: MNHNY and SVGAGI (reference sequence). The CDR3 runs to 16 residues. The CDR3 DNA reads TGTGCCAGCAGTTACGCCGGGACTAGCGGCACAGATACGCAGTATTTT. This translates into CASSYAGTSGTDTQYF.

This sequence joins TRBV18 and TRBJ1-1, with TRBD1 matching over 7 bases. This CDR3 spans 14 amino acids. The germline V gene has CDR1 KGHSH and CDR2 LQKENI. V shed 8 bases and J 2 bases; nucleotides not matched to a gene: 8. The CDR3 bases are TGTGCCAGCCGACCTAGGGACAGAAACACTGAAGCTTTCTTT. Encoded protein: CASRPRDRNTEAFF.

On this clone itself: Other DNA variants within this sample encode the same CDR3. For the CDR3, the DNA is TGTGCCAGCAGTTACCTGGGACAGGGCGGCTATGGCTACACCTTC. It specifies CASSYLGQGGYGYTF. J is TRBJ1-2 and V is TRBV6-5; 9 bases map to TRBD1. The CDR3 sequence is 15 residues long. Trimming at V came to 2 bases and at J to 4 bases, leaving 5 bases not matched to a gene. Germline values: CDR1 MNHEY, CDR2 SVGAGI.

The rearrangement joins TRBV28 to TRBJ2-7; D not certain. The V gene lost 5 bases and the J gene lost 4 bases, with 18 bases spanning the gap. The CDR3 consists of 15 residues. Per the germline V gene, CDR1 is MDHEN and CDR2 is SYDVKM. DNA of the CDR3: TGTGCCAGCAGTACACCGGGTCATGCCCCATACGAGCAGTACTTC. It encodes CASSTPGHAPYEQYF.

The J gene is TRBJ1-1, the V gene TRBV4-3; D is unclear. V lost 1 base and J 5 bases, leaving 11 bases between the germline ends. This CDR3 contains 14 residues. The germline CDR1 and CDR2 sequences are LGHNA and YSLEER. This chain's CDR3 is CASSQGTGKTEAFF. The CDR3 coding sequence is TGCGCCAGCAGCCAAGGGACGGGTAAGACTGAAGCTTTCTTT.

The chain employs TRBV19 and TRBJ2-7; perhaps TRBD2 as D (5 bases). This CDR3 is 15 amino acids long. The germline V gene has CDR1 LNHDA and CDR2 SQIVND (reference sequence). Trimming took off 6 bases at V and 0 bases at J, with 15 bases between the two ends. This CDR3 reads CASRWSGQSSYEQYF. CDR3 DNA sequence: TGTGCCAGTAGATGGAGCGGCCAGAGCTCCTACGAGCAGTACTTC.

By share, this clone ranks as large. The chain is built from TRBV27 and TRBJ2-7, with D maybe TRBD1 (6 bases). Trimming pared 3 bases from V and 2 bases from J, leaving 20 bases between. The V gene's germline CDR1 is MNHEY and CDR2 SMNVEV (reference sequence). The CDR3 consists of 17 residues. CDR3 amino acids: CASSFFPPIGQTYEQYF. CDR3 bases: TGTGCCAGCAGTTTTTTCCCCCCTATCGGACAGACCTACGAGCAGTACTTC.

The sample holds many counts of this clone. The J gene is TRBJ2-1, the V gene TRBV7-3, with D possibly TRBD2 on 6 matching bases. Germline V CDR1 and CDR2: SGHTA, FQGTGA. The CDR3 sequence is 16 residues long. With 5 bases removed from V and 5 bases from J, the gap between germline ends came to 19 bases. The CDR3 region has the DNA TGTGCCAGCAGCAATGGCACGGGACTGGCCAACAATGAGCAGTTCTTC. It translates to CASSNGTGLANNEQFF.